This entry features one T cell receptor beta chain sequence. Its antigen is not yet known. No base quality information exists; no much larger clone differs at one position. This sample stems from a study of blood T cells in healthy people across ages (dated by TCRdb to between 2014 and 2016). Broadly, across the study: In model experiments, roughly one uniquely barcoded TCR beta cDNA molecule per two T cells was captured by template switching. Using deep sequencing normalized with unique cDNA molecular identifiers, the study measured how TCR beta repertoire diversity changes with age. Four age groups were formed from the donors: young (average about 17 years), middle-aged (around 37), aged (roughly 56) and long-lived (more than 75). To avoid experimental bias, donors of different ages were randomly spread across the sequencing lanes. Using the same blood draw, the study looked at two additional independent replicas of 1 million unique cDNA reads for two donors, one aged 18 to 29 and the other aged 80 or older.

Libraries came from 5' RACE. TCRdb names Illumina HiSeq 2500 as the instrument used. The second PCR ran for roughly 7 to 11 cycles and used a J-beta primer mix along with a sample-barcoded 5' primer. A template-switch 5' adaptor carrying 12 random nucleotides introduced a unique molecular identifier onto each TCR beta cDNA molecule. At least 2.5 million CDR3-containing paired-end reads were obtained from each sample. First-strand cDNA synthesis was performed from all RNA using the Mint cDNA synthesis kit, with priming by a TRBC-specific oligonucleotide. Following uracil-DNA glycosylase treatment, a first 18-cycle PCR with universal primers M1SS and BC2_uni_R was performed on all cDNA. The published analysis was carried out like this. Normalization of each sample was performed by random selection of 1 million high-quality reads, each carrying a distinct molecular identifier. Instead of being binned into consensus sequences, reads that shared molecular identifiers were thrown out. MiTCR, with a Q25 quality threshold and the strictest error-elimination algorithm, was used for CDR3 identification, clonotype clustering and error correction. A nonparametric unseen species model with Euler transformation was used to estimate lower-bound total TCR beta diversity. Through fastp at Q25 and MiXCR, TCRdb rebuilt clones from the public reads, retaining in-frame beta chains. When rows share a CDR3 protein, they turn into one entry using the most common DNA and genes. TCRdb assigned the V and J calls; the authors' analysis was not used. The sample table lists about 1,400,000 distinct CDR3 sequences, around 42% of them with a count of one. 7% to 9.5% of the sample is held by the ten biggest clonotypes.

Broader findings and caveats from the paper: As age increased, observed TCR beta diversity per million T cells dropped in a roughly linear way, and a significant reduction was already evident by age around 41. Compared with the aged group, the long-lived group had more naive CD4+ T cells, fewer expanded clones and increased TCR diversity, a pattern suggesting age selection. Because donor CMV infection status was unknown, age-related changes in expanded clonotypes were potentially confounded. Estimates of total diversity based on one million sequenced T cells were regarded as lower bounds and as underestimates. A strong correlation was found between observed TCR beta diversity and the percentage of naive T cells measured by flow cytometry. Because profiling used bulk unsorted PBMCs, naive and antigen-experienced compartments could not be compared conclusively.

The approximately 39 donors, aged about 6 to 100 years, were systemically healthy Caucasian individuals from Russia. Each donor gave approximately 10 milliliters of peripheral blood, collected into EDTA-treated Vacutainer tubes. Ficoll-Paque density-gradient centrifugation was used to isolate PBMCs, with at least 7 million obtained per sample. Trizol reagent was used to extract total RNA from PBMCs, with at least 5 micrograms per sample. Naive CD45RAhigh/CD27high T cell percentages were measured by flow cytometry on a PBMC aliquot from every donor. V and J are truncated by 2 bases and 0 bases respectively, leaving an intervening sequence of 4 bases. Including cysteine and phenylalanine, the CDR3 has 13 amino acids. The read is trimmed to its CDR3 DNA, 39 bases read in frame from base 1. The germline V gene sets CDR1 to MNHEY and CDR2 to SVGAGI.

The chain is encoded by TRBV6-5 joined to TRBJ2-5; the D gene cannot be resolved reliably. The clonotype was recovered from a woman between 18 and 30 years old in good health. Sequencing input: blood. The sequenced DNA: TGTGCCAGCAGTTACGCGGACCAAGAGACCCAGTACTTC. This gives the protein CASSYADQETQYF.